This is a list of T cell receptor beta chains from one sample in a study of shared clonotypes between healthy human individuals. Sequencing was performed with immunoSEQ multiplex PCR; in TCRdb, only in-frame clones are kept and a portion is missing. The table has about 800,000 clones, about 96% seen once. The sequenced material came from naive CD8+ T cells sorted from blood. The source is a man aged 25 to 45 in good health. Each CDR3 is given with its conserved first and last residue. D genes are given only for firm matches. Clone size is stated in some rows and not others, as once, few, many or a class when expanded.

d_call	v_call	clone_size	j_call	cdr3_aa	cdr3_nt
-	TRBV4-3	-	TRBJ1-4	CASSQDLATTNEKLFF	TGCGCCAGCAGCCAAGATCTCGCAACAACTAATGAAAAACTGTTTTTT
TRBD1	TRBV27	-	TRBJ1-5	CATGTGRQPQHF	TGTGCCACAGGGACAGGTCGACAGCCCCAGCATTTT
-	TRBV27	-	TRBJ2-7	CASSFSQLAFGEQYF	TGTGCCAGCAGTTTCTCCCAGCTGGCGTTTGGCGAGCAGTACTTC
-	TRBV25-1	-	TRBJ2-7	CASSVHSTYEQYF	TGTGCCAGCAGTGTTCACAGTACCTACGAGCAGTACTTC
-	TRBV7-8	-	TRBJ2-1	CASRLGRTSSYNEQFF	TGTGCCAGCAGGCTTGGACGTACGAGCTCCTACAATGAGCAGTTCTTC
-	TRBV6-5	-	TRBJ2-3	CASSYSGDTQYF	TGTGCCAGCAGTTACTCGGGAGATACGCAGTATTTT
-	TRBV7-3	-	TRBJ2-5	CASSQSPSTETQYF	TGTGCCAGCAGCCAAAGCCCCTCCACGGAGACCCAGTACTTC
-	TRBV25-1	-	TRBJ2-1	CASSERDTGRVLFF	TGTGCCAGCAGTGAAAGGGACACGGGGAGAGTCCTGTTCTTC
-	TRBV7-9	-	TRBJ2-1	CASSLGGGQKGNEQFF	TGTGCCAGCAGCTTAGGTGGGGGGCAAAAAGGCAATGAGCAGTTCTTC
TRBD2	TRBV7-9	-	TRBJ2-3	CASSPSGSPPDTQYF	TGTGCCAGCAGTCCAAGCGGGAGCCCACCAGATACGCAGTATTTT
-	TRBV29-1	-	TRBJ2-7	CSVENRGRQYF	TGCAGCGTTGAAAACCGGGGGCGGCAGTACTTC
TRBD2	TRBV10-3	few	TRBJ2-7	CAVLAGDSYEQYF	TGTGCCGTACTAGCGGGGGACTCCTACGAGCAGTACTTC
-	TRBV11-1	-	TRBJ2-1	CASSTPPSNEQFF	TGTGCCAGCAGCACTCCCCCTTCGAATGAGCAGTTCTTC
-	TRBV2	-	TRBJ2-7	CATILAGWYEQYF	TGTGCCACTATTCTCGCTGGGTGGTACGAGCAGTACTTC
-	TRBV7-2	-	TRBJ2-1	CASSARDHRYNEQFF	TGTGCCAGCAGCGCCCGGGACCACCGGTACAATGAGCAGTTCTTC
-	TRBV29-1	-	TRBJ2-6	CSAIYSGANVLTF	TGCAGCGCAATTTACTCTGGGGCCAACGTCCTGACTTTC
-	TRBV28	-	TRBJ1-5	CASSLWGLAGSGQPQHF	TGTGCCAGCAGTTTATGGGGATTGGCGGGAAGCGGTCAGCCCCAGCATTTT
-	TRBV7-6	-	TRBJ2-1	CASSLFLGDEQFF	TGTGCCAGCAGCTTGTTTCTTGGGGATGAGCAGTTCTTC
TRBD1	TRBV27	-	TRBJ1-1	CASNPQGAWTEAFF	TGTGCCAGCAATCCTCAGGGGGCCTGGACTGAAGCTTTCTTT